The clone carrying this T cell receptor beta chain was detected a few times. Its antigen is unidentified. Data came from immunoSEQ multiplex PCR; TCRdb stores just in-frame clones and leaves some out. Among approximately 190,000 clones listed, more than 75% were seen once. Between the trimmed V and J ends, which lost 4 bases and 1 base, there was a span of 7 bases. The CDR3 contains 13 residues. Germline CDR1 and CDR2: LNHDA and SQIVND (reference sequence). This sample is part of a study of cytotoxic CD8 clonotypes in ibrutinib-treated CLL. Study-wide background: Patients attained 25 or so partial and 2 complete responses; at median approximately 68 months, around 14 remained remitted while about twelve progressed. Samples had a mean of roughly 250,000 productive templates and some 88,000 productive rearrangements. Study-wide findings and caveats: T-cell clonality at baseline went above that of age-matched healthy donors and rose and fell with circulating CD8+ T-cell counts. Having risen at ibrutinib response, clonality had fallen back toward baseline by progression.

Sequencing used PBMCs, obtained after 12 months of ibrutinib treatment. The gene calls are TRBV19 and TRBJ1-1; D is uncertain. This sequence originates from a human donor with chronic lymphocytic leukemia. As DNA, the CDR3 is TGTGCCAGTAGTACCTGGGGGAACACTGAAGCTTTCTTT. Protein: CASSTWGNTEAFF.